This T cell receptor (beta chain) was sequenced in a study of long-term antiretroviral therapy in people with HIV. Study-wide results and caveats: It was observed that HIV repertoires exhibited narrower CDR3 length ranges than controls. The study found that diversity rose after ART but stayed below transplant donor controls.

This clone showed up just a few times. Antigen unknown. The CDR3 has 13 residues. Deletions cut 6 bases from V and 5 bases from J, with 10 bases between. Germline lookup yields CDR1 MDHEN and CDR2 SYDVKM. Each specimen consisted of roughly 1-10 million cryopreserved PBMC prior to extraction of DNA. This was the immunoSEQ v3.0 assay at survey level. Generated by immunoSEQ multiplex PCR, the TCRdb table keeps only in-frame clones and is missing some. The sample has about 23,000 clones, around 81% seen once. Material: unsorted PBMCs, obtained 1.5 years after starting antiretroviral therapy. The chain joins TRBV28 to TRBJ2-2; no firm D call. This clonotype was obtained from a man aged 25-40 years with HIV. The CDR3 DNA reads as TGTGCCAGCAGCACCCAGTATACCGGGGAGCTGTTTTTT. It codes for CASSTQYTGELFF. Combining the CDR3 with reference TRBV28 and TRBJ2-2 gives the whole variable domain DVKVTQSSRYLVKRTGEKVFLECVQDMDHENMFWYRQDPGLGLRLIYFSYDVKMKEKGDIPEGYSVSREKKERFSLILESASTNQTSMYLCASSTQYTGELFFGEGSRLTVL.